This TCR beta chain was captured by sequencing in a study of shared clonotypes between healthy human individuals. Looking at the study overall: Donors, aged 18 to 49, were a couple of women and a few men.

Trimming pared 7 bases from V and 1 base from J, leaving 15 bases between. Germline V gene sequence: CDR1 MNHNS, CDR2 SASEGT. The CDR3 contains 15 residues. Profiling relied on immunoSEQ multiplex PCR, and the TCRdb table lists in-frame clones only, not all of them. The sample has about 380,000 clones, about 96% seen once. The receptor was derived from a man between 25 and 39 years old in good health. Sample: memory CD8+ T cells sorted from blood. Subset: CD45RO+ cells pooled with CCR7-negative TemRA cells. The V and J genes are TRBV6-1 and TRBJ2-3, with D possibly TRBD2 on 7 matching bases. For the CDR3, the DNA is TGTGCCAGCAAGGGGGGAGGGAGCGGCACAGATACGCAGTATTTT. Translation: CASKGGGSGTDTQYF.